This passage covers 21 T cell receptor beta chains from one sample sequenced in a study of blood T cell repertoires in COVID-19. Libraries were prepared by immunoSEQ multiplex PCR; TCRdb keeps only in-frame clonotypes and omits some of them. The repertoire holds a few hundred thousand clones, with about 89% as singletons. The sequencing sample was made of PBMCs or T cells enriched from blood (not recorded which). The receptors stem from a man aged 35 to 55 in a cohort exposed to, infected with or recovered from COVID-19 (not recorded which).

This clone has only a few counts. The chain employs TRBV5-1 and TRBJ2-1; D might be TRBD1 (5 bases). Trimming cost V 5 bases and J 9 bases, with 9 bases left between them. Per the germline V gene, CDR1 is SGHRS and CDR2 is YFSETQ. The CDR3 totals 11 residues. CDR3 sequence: CASSMQGEQFF. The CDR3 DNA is TGCGCCAGCAGTATGCAGGGTGAGCAGTTCTTC.

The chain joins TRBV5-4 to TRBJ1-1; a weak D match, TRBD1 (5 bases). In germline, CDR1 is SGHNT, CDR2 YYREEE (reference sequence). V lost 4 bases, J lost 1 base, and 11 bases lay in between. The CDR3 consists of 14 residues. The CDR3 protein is CASSVQGANTEAFF. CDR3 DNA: TGTGCCAGCAGCGTTCAAGGGGCGAACACTGAAGCTTTCTTT. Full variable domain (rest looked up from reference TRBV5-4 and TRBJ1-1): ETGVTQSPTHLIKTRGQQVTLRCSSQSGHNTVSWYQQALGQGPQFIFQYYREEENGRGNFPPRFSGLQFPNYSSELNVNALELDDSALYLCASSVQGANTEAFFGQGTRLTVV.

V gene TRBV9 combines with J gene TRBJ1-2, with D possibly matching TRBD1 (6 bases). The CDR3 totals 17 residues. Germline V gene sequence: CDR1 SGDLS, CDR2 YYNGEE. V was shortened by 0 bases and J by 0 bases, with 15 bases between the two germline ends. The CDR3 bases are TGTGCCAGCAGCGTAGGACCAGGGGTAATGCCTAACTATGGCTACACCTTC. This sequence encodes CASSVGPGVMPNYGYTF.

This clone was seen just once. CDR3 DNA sequence: TGTGCCAGCAGCCCCACCAGCGCTGGCTATGGCTACACCTTC. Amino acid sequence: CASSPTSAGYGYTF. This chain joins TRBV5-6 and TRBJ1-2; unclear D gene. Germline V CDR1 and CDR2: SGHDT, YYEEEE. Trimming stripped 4 bases from V and 4 bases from J, with 14 bases between. The CDR3 sequence is 14 residues long.

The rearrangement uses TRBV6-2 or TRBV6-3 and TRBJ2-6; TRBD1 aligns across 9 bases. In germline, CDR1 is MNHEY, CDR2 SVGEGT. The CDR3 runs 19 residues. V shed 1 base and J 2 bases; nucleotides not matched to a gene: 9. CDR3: CASSYLGQGGVPGANVLTF. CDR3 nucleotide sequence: TGTGCCAGCAGTTACTTGGGACAGGGAGGCGTCCCTGGGGCCAACGTCCTGACTTTC.

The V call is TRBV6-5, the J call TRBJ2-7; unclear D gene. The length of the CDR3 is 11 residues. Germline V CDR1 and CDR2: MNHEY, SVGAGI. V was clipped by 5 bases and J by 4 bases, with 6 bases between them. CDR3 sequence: CASSPPYEQYF. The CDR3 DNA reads TGTGCCAGCAGTCCCCCTTACGAGCAGTACTTC.

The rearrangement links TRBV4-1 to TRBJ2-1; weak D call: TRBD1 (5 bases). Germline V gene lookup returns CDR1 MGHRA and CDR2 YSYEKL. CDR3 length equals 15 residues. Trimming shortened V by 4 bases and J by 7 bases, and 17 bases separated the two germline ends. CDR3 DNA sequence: TGCGCCAGCAGCCCGCCAACCCTCAGGGCGAATGAGCAGTTCTTC. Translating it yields CASSPPTLRANEQFF.

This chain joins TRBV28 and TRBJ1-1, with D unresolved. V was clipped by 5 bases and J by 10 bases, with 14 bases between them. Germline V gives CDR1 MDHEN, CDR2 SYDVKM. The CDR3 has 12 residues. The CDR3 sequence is CASSPQMQPAFF. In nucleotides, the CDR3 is TGTGCCAGCAGTCCACAGATGCAACCAGCTTTCTTT.

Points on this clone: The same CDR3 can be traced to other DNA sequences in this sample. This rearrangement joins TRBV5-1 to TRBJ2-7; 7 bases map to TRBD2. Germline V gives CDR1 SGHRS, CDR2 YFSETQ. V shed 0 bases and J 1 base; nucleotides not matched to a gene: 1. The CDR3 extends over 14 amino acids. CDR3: CASSLGAGSYEQYF. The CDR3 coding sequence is TGCGCCAGCAGCTTGGGAGCGGGATCCTACGAGCAGTACTTC.

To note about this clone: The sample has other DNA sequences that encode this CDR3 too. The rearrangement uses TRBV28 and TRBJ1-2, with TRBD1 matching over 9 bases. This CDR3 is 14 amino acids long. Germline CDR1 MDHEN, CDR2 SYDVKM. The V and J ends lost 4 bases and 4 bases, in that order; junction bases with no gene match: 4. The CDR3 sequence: CASSSGTGRYGYTF. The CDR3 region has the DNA TGTGCCAGCAGTTCCGGGACAGGGCGCTATGGCTACACCTTC.

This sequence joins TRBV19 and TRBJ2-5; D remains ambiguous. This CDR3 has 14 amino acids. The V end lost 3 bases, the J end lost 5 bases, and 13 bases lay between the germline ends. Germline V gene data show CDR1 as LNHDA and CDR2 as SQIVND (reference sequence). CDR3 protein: CASSIRRELETQYF. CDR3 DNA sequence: TGTGCCAGTAGTATCCGTCGAGAGTTGGAGACCCAGTACTTC.

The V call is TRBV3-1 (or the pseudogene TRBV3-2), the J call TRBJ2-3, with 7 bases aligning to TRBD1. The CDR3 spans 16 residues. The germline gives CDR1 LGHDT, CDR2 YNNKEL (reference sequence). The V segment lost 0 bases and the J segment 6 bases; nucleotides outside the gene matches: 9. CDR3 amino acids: CASSQDSNRGMDTQYF. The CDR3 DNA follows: TGTGCCAGCAGCCAAGATAGCAACAGGGGAATGGATACGCAGTATTTT.

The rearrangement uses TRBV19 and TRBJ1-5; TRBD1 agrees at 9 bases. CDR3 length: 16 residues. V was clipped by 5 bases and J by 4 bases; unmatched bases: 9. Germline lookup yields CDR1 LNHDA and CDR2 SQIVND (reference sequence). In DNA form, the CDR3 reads TGTGCCAGTAGTGGGGGGACCGGGACAGGGAATCAGCCCCAGCATTTT. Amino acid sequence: CASSGGTGTGNQPQHF.

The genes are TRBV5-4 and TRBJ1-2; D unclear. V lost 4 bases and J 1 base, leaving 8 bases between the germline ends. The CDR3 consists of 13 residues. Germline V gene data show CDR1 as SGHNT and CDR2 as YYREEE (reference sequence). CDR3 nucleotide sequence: TGTGCCAGCAGCCTAGACCATAACTATGGCTACACCTTC. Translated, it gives CASSLDHNYGYTF.

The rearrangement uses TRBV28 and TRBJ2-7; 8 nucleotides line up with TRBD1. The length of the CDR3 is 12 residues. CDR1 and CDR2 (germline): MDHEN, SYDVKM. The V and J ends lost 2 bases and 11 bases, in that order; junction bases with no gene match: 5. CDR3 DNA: TGTGCCAGCAGTTTAGCGGACAGGGAAGAGTACTTC. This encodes CASSLADREEYF.

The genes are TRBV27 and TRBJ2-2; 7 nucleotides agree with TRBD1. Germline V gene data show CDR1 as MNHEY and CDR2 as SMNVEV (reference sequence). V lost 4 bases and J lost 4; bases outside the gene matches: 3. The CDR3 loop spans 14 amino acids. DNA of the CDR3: TGTGCCAGCAGTTCGGGACAGTTCACCGGGGAGCTGTTTTTT. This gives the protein CASSSGQFTGELFF.

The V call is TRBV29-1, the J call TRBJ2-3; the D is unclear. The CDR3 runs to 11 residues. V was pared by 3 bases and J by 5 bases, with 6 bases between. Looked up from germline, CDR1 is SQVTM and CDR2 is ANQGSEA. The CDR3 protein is CSVEGRDTQYF. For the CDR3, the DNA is TGCAGCGTTGAGGGCAGAGATACGCAGTATTTT.

CDR3 in amino acids: CASSSGNHGYTF. In nucleotides, the CDR3 is TGTGCCAGCAGCTCAGGGAACCATGGCTACACCTTC. The rearrangement uses TRBV2 and TRBJ1-2, with D possibly matching TRBD1 (5 bases). In germline, CDR1 is SNHLY, CDR2 FYNNEI. Trimming removed 6 bases at V and 6 bases at J, with 11 bases between. This CDR3 comprises 12 residues.

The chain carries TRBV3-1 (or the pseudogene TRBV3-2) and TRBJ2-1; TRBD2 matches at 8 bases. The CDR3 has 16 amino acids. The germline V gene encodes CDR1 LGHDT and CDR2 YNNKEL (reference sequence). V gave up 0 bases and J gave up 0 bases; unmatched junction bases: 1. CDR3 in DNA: TGTGCCAGCAGCCAAGAAAGCGGGAGCTCCTACAATGAGCAGTTCTTC. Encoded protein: CASSQESGSSYNEQFF.

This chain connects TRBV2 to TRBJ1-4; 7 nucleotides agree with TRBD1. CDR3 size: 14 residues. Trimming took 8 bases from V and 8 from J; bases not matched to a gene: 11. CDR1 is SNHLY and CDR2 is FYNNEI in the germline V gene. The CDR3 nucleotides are TGTGCCAGCGAAGAAACAGGGGCGGGAGAAAAACTGTTTTTT. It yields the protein CASEETGAGEKLFF.

The CDR3: CASSRTSGSRSSYEQYF. In DNA form, the CDR3 reads TGTGCCAGCAGCCGGACTAGCGGGAGTAGAAGCTCCTACGAGCAGTACTTC. The chain uses TRBV3-1 (or the pseudogene TRBV3-2) and TRBJ2-7, with 13 bases fitting TRBD2. Looked up from germline, CDR1 is LGHDT and CDR2 is YNNKEL (reference sequence). The CDR3 totals 17 residues. Trimming cost V 4 bases and J 0 bases; bases outside gene matches: 6.